This T cell receptor beta chain derives from a study of CD8+ T cells in alopecia areata. Study-wide context: In an open-label trial, patients got 5 to 10 mg tofacitinib twice daily. Study outcomes and limitations: Tissue-resident alphabeta T cells belonging to normal skin likewise get sequenced within scalp specimens.

To note about this clone: Its antigen is not known.

cDNA reverse transcribed from extracted RNA served as the sequencing template. Some clones are missing from TCRdb's copy, which holds only in-frame ones; the method was immunoSEQ multiplex PCR. There are roughly 130,000 clones in the sample; around 60% occur only once, and about 4.9% lies in the top ten. Germline-derived CDR1 and CDR2 are LNHDA and SQIVND (reference sequence). The CDR3 is made up of 14 amino acids. V dropped 5 bases and J dropped 1 base, with 11 bases sitting between them. V is TRBV19 and J is TRBJ2-5; TRBD1 might be the D (6 bases). Specimen: CD4+ T cells sorted from blood, collected at week 0. The receptor was derived from a human donor with alopecia areata. In DNA form, the CDR3 reads TGTGCCAGTAGTCTCGGACAGCTCCAAGAGACCCAGTACTTC. The encoded protein is CASSLGQLQETQYF.